These 17 T cell receptor beta chains share one sample of origin, sequenced in a study of beta chain features in type 1 diabetes. For these TCRs, the target antigens are not known. The isolated RNA, all of it, was reverse transcribed, so expressed TCRB transcripts were what got sequenced. Generated by immunoSEQ multiplex PCR, the TCRdb table keeps only in-frame clones and is missing some. The sample consists of 130,000 or so clones, 17% of them appearing once. Study-wide points: Moderate yet significant TCRB CDR3 shortening was seen in Type 1 diabetes patients in all four CD4+ subsets.

Sequenced: central memory CD4+ T cells from blood. The receptors derive from a man younger than 35 with type 1 diabetes.

The gene calls are TRBV11-3 and TRBJ2-1; a possible D gene is TRBD1 (5 bases). The V end lost 6 bases, the J end lost 4 bases, and 10 bases lay between the germline ends. This CDR3 contains 13 residues. Germline V gene data show CDR1 as SGHNT and CDR2 as YENEEA. The CDR3 sequence: CASSLTVYNEQFF. The CDR3 bases are TGTGCCAGCAGTCTGACAGTTTACAATGAGCAGTTCTTC.

This clone came up a few times. V usage is TRBV2 and J usage is TRBJ2-5, with 11 bases fitting TRBD2. The germline V gene has CDR1 SNHLY and CDR2 FYNNEI. The V segment lost 6 bases and the J segment 2 bases; nucleotides outside the gene matches: 5. The CDR3 loop spans 15 amino acids. The CDR3 spells CASRPGLADQETQYF. CDR3 sequence (DNA): TGTGCCAGCAGACCGGGACTAGCGGATCAAGAGACCCAGTACTTC.

This clone showed up just a few times. The chain joins TRBV7-2 to TRBJ2-1, with D perhaps matching TRBD2 (5 bases). Trimming shortened V by 4 bases and J by 2 bases, and 9 bases separated the two germline ends. Per the germline V gene, CDR1 is SGHTA and CDR2 is FQGNSA. The CDR3 is made up of 14 amino acids. The CDR3: CASSSRTPYNEQFF. The CDR3, as DNA: TGTGCCAGCAGCTCCCGGACTCCCTACAATGAGCAGTTCTTC.

The chain carries TRBV7-9 and TRBJ1-2; possibly TRBD1 for D (5 bases). With 5 bases removed from V and 4 bases from J, the gap between germline ends came to 11 bases. From germline, CDR1 is SEHNR and CDR2 FQNEAQ (reference sequence). This CDR3 region has 13 residues. CDR3: CASSQGPAYGYTF. CDR3 nucleotides: TGTGCCAGCAGCCAGGGACCAGCCTATGGCTACACCTTC. The variable domain in full, with the rest retrieved from reference TRBV7-9 and TRBJ1-2, is DTGVSQNPRHKITKRGQNVTFRCDPISEHNRLYWYRQTLGQGPEFLTYFQNEAQLEKSRLLSDRFSAERPKGSFSTLEIQRTEQGDSAMYLCASSQGPAYGYTFGSGTRLTVV.

The CDR3 DNA reads as TGTGCCAGCAGCTTTTTGCTAGCGGGAGAGACCCAGTACTTC. This translates into CASSFLLAGETQYF. The rearrangement links TRBV11-2 to TRBJ2-5; TRBD2 aligns across 8 bases. The germline gives CDR1 SGHAT, CDR2 FQNNGV. Trimming took 3 bases from V and 4 from J; bases not matched to a gene: 4. There are 14 residues in the CDR3.

The chain combines TRBV28 with TRBJ2-3; TRBD2 aligns across 7 bases. Germline V gives CDR1 MDHEN, CDR2 SYDVKM. The length of the CDR3 is 17 residues. Trimming at V came to 2 bases and at J to 2 bases, leaving 10 bases not matched to a gene. The CDR3 region has the DNA TGTGCCAGCAGTTTAGATCTTAAGCGGGGAAACACAGATACGCAGTATTTT. It specifies CASSLDLKRGNTDTQYF.

The chain combines TRBV5-4 with TRBJ2-1; D ambiguous. Germline values: CDR1 SGHNT, CDR2 YYREEE (reference sequence). The CDR3 totals 12 residues. Trimming took 5 bases from V and 1 from J, leaving 4 bases between them. CDR3 amino acids: CASRASYNEQFF. For the CDR3, the DNA is TGTGCCAGCAGGGCTTCCTACAATGAGCAGTTCTTC.

This clone was counted between two and nine times. This chain uses TRBV14 with TRBJ2-1; 7 bases match TRBD1. V dropped 4 bases and J dropped 0; count of bases not matched to a gene: 9. The length of the CDR3 is 17 residues. CDR1 and CDR2 (germline): SGHDN, FVKESK. CDR3 sequence reads: CASSLKGASSSYNEQFF. The CDR3 nucleotides read TGTGCCAGCAGCCTCAAGGGGGCTTCCAGCTCCTACAATGAGCAGTTCTTC.

The chain links TRBV13 to TRBJ2-1, with D maybe TRBD2 (5 bases). CDR1 and CDR2 from the germline V gene are PRHDT and FYEKMQ (reference sequence). The CDR3 runs to 13 residues. The V end lost 6 bases, the J end lost 8 bases, and 14 bases lay between the germline ends. This CDR3 reads CASRINSVHEQFF. The DNA for the CDR3 is TGTGCCAGCAGAATCAATAGCGTACATGAGCAGTTCTTC.

The gene calls are TRBV2 and TRBJ1-2, with unresolved D. Germline V gives CDR1 SNHLY, CDR2 FYNNEI. The CDR3 has 15 amino acids. V lost 2 bases, J lost 1 base, and 11 bases lay in between. The CDR3 DNA is TGTGCCAGCAGTGAATTGGGCGCGCATAACTATGGCTACACCTTC. Translated: CASSELGAHNYGYTF. Looking up the rest from reference TRBV2 and TRBJ1-2 gives the full variable domain: EPEVTQTPSHQVTQMGQEVILRCVPISNHLYFYWYRQILGQKVEFLVSFYNNEISEKSEIFDDQFSVERPDGSNFTLKIRSTKLEDSAMYFCASSELGAHNYGYTFGSGTRLTVV.

This clone was seen only a few times. The chain carries TRBV6-5 and TRBJ1-1, with D uncertain. The germline gives CDR1 MNHEY, CDR2 SVGAGI. V was pared by 7 bases and J by 1 base, with 13 bases between. CDR3 size: 14 residues. For the CDR3, the DNA is TGTGCCAGCATCTCGGGAGGCTGGAACACTGAAGCTTTCTTT. The encoded protein is CASISGGWNTEAFF.

V gene TRBV7-6 combines with J gene TRBJ2-5, with a weak D call TRBD1 (6 bases). Deletions cut 0 bases from V and 7 bases from J, with 12 bases between. Germline CDR1 SGHVS, CDR2 FNYEAQ. The CDR3 sequence is 14 residues long. CDR3 DNA sequence: TGTGCCAGCAGCTTAGCGGGGGCTGACGGGACCCAGTACTTC. Translation gives CASSLAGADGTQYF.

V is TRBV15 and J is TRBJ1-2; 9 nucleotides agree with TRBD1. The J segment lost 4 bases and the V segment lost 0 bases, leaving 3 bases of the junction unmatched. The CDR3 loop spans 15 amino acids. Germline-derived CDR1 and CDR2 are LNHNV and YYDKDF (reference sequence). CDR3 residues: CATSREPTGGYGYTF. In DNA form, the CDR3 reads TGTGCCACCAGCAGAGAACCGACAGGGGGCTATGGCTACACCTTC.

This clone showed up many times. The gene calls are TRBV2 and TRBJ1-1; no clear D. Germline-derived CDR1 and CDR2 are SNHLY and FYNNEI. V was pared by 7 bases and J by 12 bases, with 18 bases between. The CDR3 length is 12 residues. The CDR3: CASTLGPGLPFF. The DNA of the CDR3 is TGTGCCAGCACCCTAGGGCCAGGTCTGCCTTTCTTT.

This clone was counted between two and nine times. The chain couples TRBV5-4 to TRBJ1-1; D is unclear. The germline gives CDR1 SGHNT, CDR2 YYREEE (reference sequence). CDR3 length: 14 residues. The V and J ends lost 0 bases and 5 bases respectively, with 11 bases between them. The CDR3 DNA sequence: TGTGCCAGCAGCTTGGAGGCCGGTGGGACTGAAGCTTTCTTT. Its translation: CASSLEAGGTEAFF.

The chain links TRBV30 to TRBJ2-7; D is possibly TRBD2 (6 bases). Germline V gene data show CDR1 as GTSNPN and CDR2 as SVGIG (reference sequence). Trimming took 1 base from V and 4 from J, leaving 32 bases between them. CDR3 length: 20 residues. The DNA for the CDR3 is TGTGCCTGGAGTGCAGGCTTCAGATTCCGAGGAGGGGTTGCAATATACGAGCAGTACTTC. Encoded protein: CAWSAGFRFRGGVAIYEQYF.

This clone was found a few times. A much larger clone sits a single nucleotide away, making a read error possible. The chain recombines TRBV14 with TRBJ2-1; TRBD2 matches 10 bases. J gave up 12 bases and V 1 base, and 12 bases lay outside the gene matches. The CDR3 sequence is 16 residues long. Germline-derived CDR1 and CDR2 are SGHDN and FVKESK. CDR3: CASSQGRLAGVWGQFF. As DNA, the CDR3 is TGTGCCAGCAGCCAAGGGAGACTAGCGGGCGTCTGGGGGCAGTTCTTC.